This T cell receptor beta chain was observed in a study of blood T cell repertoires in COVID-19. Study-level background: Samples representing acute and convalescent COVID-19 were sourced from the United States, Italy and Spain.

The CDR3 length is 14 residues. CDR1 is MDHEN and CDR2 is SYDVKM in the germline V gene. Trimming removed 2 bases from V and 5 bases from J; junction bases left unmatched: 3. Profiled with immunoSEQ multiplex PCR; TCRdb holds only in-frame clones, not every one. The data show tens of thousands of clones, with roughly 80% seen just once and about half held by the top ten. This TCR came from a human donor in a cohort sampled during active COVID-19. The chain has TRBV28 and TRBJ2-7; 10 nucleotides agree with TRBD2. The sample taken for sequencing was peripheral blood. This CDR3 reads CASSLTSGTHEQYF. DNA of the CDR3: TGTGCCAGCAGTTTAACTAGCGGGACCCACGAGCAGTACTTC.